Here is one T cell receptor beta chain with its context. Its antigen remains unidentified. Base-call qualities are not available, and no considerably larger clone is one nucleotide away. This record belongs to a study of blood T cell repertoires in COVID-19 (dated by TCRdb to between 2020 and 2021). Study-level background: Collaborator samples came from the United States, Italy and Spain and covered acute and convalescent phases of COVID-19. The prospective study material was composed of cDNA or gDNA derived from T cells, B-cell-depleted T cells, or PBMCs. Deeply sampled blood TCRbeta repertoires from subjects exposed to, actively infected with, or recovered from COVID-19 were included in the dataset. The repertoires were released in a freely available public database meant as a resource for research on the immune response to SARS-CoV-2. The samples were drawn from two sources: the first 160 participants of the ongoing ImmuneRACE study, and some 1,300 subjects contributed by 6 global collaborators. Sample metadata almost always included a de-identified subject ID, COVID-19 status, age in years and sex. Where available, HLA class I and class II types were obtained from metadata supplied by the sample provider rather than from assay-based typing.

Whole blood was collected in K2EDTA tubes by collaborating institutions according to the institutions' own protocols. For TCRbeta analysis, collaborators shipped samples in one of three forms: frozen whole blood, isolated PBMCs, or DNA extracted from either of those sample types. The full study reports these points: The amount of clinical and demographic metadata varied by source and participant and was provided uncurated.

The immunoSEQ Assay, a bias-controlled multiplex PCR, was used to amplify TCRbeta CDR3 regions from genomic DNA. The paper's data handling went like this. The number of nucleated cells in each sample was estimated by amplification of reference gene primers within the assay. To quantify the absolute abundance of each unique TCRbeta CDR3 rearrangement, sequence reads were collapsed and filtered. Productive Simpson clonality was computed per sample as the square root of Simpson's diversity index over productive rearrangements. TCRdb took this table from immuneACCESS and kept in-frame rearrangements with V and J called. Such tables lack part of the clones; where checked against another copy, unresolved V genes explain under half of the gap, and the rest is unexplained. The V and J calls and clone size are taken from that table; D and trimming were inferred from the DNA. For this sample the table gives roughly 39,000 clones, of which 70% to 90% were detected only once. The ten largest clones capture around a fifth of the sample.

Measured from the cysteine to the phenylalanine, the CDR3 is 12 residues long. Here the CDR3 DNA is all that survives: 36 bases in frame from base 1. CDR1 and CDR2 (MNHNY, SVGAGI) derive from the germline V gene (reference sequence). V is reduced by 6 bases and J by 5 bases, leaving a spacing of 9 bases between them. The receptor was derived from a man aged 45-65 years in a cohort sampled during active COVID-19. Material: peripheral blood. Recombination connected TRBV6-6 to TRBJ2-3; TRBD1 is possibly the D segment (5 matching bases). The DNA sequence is TGTGCCAGCAGGGCAGGGAAAGATACGCAGTATTTT. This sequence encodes CASRAGKDTQYF.